Detailed here is one T cell receptor beta chain. Its antigen is currently unknown. Germline V gene data show CDR1 as SGDLS and CDR2 as YYNGEE. The CDR3 runs to 16 residues. Trimming took off 2 bases at V and 0 bases at J, with 12 bases between the two ends. The sample comes from a study of cytomegalovirus exposure and HLA in healthy donors. Use of 60 Vbeta and 13 Jbeta primers characterized the PCR. Sequencing was performed with immunoSEQ multiplex PCR; in TCRdb, only in-frame clones are kept and a portion is missing. The table has over 120,000 clones, approximately 63% seen once; the top ten hold about 2%. Study outcomes and limitations: The authors later linked a missense DCLRE1C variant to TCR beta V- and J-gene trimming.

The TCR comes from a woman aged 55 to 70 in good health and CMV-seropositive. The J gene is TRBJ1-3, the V gene TRBV9, with D hard to call. The sequenced sample was PBMCs. The CDR3 DNA follows: TGTGCCAGCAGCGTGATTGGAGGCAGCTCTGGAAACACCATATATTTT. This codes for CASSVIGGSSGNTIYF. Full variable domain (missing parts from reference TRBV9 and TRBJ1-3): DSGVTQTPKHLITATGQRVTLRCSPRSGDLSVYWYQQSLDQGLQFLIQYYNGEERAKGNILERFSAQQFPDLHSELNLSSLELGDSALYFCASSVIGGSSGNTIYFGEGSWLTVV.